The 10 T cell receptor beta chains below come from one sample, sequenced in a study of CD8 T cells in Susac syndrome. Reverse transcription used about 0.45 to 1 ug RNA and random hexamers. One entry per CDR3 protein results from TCRdb running MiXCR on the immunoSEQ multiplex PCR reads. The sample consists of some 260,000 distinct CDR3 sequences, 85% of them appearing once. Specimen: CD8+ T cells from PBMCs. These receptors came from a human donor with multiple sclerosis.

This clonotype was seen only a few times. This rearrangement joins TRBV7-9 to TRBJ2-7; no definite D call. The CDR3 is 12 amino acids. Germline values: CDR1 SEHNR, CDR2 FQNEAQ (reference sequence). Trimming stripped 5 bases from V and 7 bases from J, with 12 bases between. CDR3 coding DNA: TGTGCCAGCAGCCACGGTGACCCAGAGCAGTACTTC. Encoded protein: CASSHGDPEQYF. Supplemented by reference TRBV7-9 and TRBJ2-7, the full variable domain reads DTGVSQNPRHKITKRGQNVTFRCDPISEHNRLYWYRQTLGQGPEFLTYFQNEAQLEKSRLLSDRFSAERPKGSFSTLEIQRTEQGDSAMYLCASSHGDPEQYFGPGTRLTVT.

The chain carries TRBV2 and TRBJ2-4, with no clear D. The V gene's germline CDR1 is SNHLY and CDR2 FYNNEI. V was pared by 6 bases and J by 7 bases, with 16 bases between. This CDR3 comprises 14 residues. This CDR3 reads CASRPTGLRNIQYF. CDR3 DNA sequence: TGTGCCAGCAGGCCTACGGGCCTGCGCAACATTCAGTACTTC.

The chain is built from TRBV6-5 and TRBJ2-1; TRBD2 might be the D (5 bases). V was cut by 0 bases and J by 9 bases, with 6 bases left in between. Germline V gene sequence: CDR1 MNHEY, CDR2 SVGAGI. CDR3 length: 12 residues. CDR3 region: CASSYSGGEQFF. The CDR3 nucleotides are TGTGCCAGCAGTTACTCCGGAGGTGAGCAGTTCTTC.

The gene calls are TRBV28 and TRBJ2-1; 12 bases are shared with TRBD2. Germline V gene lookup returns CDR1 MDHEN and CDR2 SYDVKM. The V segment lost 2 bases and the J segment 0 bases; nucleotides outside the gene matches: 11. This CDR3 region has 20 residues. The CDR3 reads CASSLPSGSSGRGSYNEQFF. CDR3 in DNA: TGTGCCAGCAGTTTACCCTCCGGATCTAGCGGGAGGGGCTCCTACAATGAGCAGTTCTTC.

J is TRBJ2-1 and V is TRBV9; D unclear. Germline assignment: CDR1 SGDLS and CDR2 YYNGEE. Trimming cost V 0 bases and J 0 bases, with 4 bases left between them. The CDR3 length is 14 residues. In DNA, the CDR3 is TGTGCCAGCAGCGTAGCGGTCTCCTACAATGAGCAGTTCTTC. This sequence encodes CASSVAVSYNEQFF.

The gene calls are TRBV9 and TRBJ2-7, with 10 bases that match TRBD1. CDR3 length: 15 amino acids. Germline CDR1 reads SGDLS; CDR2 reads YYNGEE. V lost 2 bases, J lost 5 bases, and 7 bases stayed unmatched. The DNA of the CDR3 is TGTGCCAGCAGCGTTTTTGTGGACAGGGGGGACGAGCAGTACTTC. Its protein product is CASSVFVDRGDEQYF.

The chain has TRBV30 and TRBJ1-2, with D perhaps matching TRBD1 (5 bases). The V gene lost 1 base and the J gene lost 4 bases, with 13 bases spanning the gap. Germline CDR1 reads GTSNPN; CDR2 reads SVGIG (reference sequence). The CDR3 contains 14 residues. The CDR3 reads CAWSAPRGPYGYTF. The CDR3 nucleotides read TGTGCCTGGAGTGCCCCGCGGGGCCCCTATGGCTACACCTTC.

The chain couples TRBV29-1 to TRBJ2-7; 11 bases line up with TRBD2. CDR3 size: 16 residues. After removal of 1 base from V and 5 bases from J, the junction contained 10 bases not matched to a gene. CDR1 SQVTM and CDR2 ANQGSEA come from the germline V gene. CDR3 amino acids: CSVEARLAGGSHEQYF. CDR3 nucleotide sequence: TGCAGCGTTGAAGCCCGTTTAGCGGGAGGGTCCCACGAGCAGTACTTC.

This clonotype was seen a few times. This chain uses TRBV28 with TRBJ1-1, with D maybe TRBD1 (5 bases). With 0 bases removed from V and 1 base from J, the gap between germline ends came to 6 bases. The CDR3 extends over 14 amino acids. Germline V gene data show CDR1 as MDHEN and CDR2 as SYDVKM. CDR3 sequence: CASSLWTENTEAFF. CDR3 nucleotides: TGTGCCAGCAGTTTATGGACAGAGAACACTGAAGCTTTCTTT.

This clonotype has only a few counts. The rearrangement links TRBV7-2 to TRBJ2-7, with D unclear. Deletions cut 5 bases from V and 5 bases from J, with 4 bases between. CDR3 length: 10 residues. Germline CDR1 is SGHTA and CDR2 is FQGNSA. CDR3 nucleotides: TGTGCCAGCAGCGTTAACGAGCAGTACTTC. This sequence encodes CASSVNEQYF.